These 28 T cell receptor beta chains were sequenced from one sample in a study of OX40 agonist ivuxolimab in advanced cancers. The library was obtained by the immunoSEQ multiplex PCR assay. TCRdb retrieved this table from immuneACCESS and kept in-frame rearrangements only. Not all clones are present; in checked studies, unresolved V genes account for under half, and no reason is known for the remainder. The sample has 40,000 to 45,000 clones on record, 70% to 90% of them singletons. 6% of the sample rests with the top ten. Specimen: CD4+ or CD8+ T cells sorted from blood, collected in a trial of the OX40 agonist ivuxolimab. The receptors here all came from an adult with an advanced solid tumor such as melanoma, head and neck, liver or kidney cancer.

This clone was detected a few times. The identical CDR3 is also encoded by other nucleotide sequences in the sample. J is TRBJ2-7 and V is TRBV28; 7 positions agree with TRBD2. Germline lookup yields CDR1 MDHEN and CDR2 SYDVKM. The CDR3 extends over 15 amino acids. V gave up 6 bases and J gave up 0 bases; unmatched junction bases: 8. The CDR3 region is CASRLRLANSYEQYF. The CDR3 region has the DNA TGTGCCAGCAGATTAAGACTAGCCAACTCCTACGAGCAGTACTTC.

This clone was seen a single time. The V and J genes are TRBV15 and TRBJ1-2; no clear D gene. The V and J ends lost 0 bases and 9 bases respectively, with 11 bases between them. The CDR3 contains 13 residues. The germline gives CDR1 LNHNV, CDR2 YYDKDF (reference sequence). This chain's CDR3 is CATSRDPKGSYTF. As DNA, the CDR3 is TGTGCCACCAGCAGAGATCCTAAGGGAAGCTACACCTTC.

This sequence joins TRBV6-1 and TRBJ2-5; D remains ambiguous. Trimming pared 7 bases from V and 1 base from J, leaving 10 bases between. The CDR3 runs to 13 residues. Germline loops: CDR1 MNHNS, CDR2 SASEGT. The CDR3 loop is CASIRAIQETQYF. The CDR3, as DNA: TGTGCCAGCATTCGGGCCATCCAAGAGACCCAGTACTTC.

This chain links TRBV28 with TRBJ2-5; 12 positions agree with TRBD2. Trimming at V came to 4 bases and at J to 2 bases, leaving 14 bases not matched to a gene. The CDR3 covers 19 residues. Germline CDR1 reads MDHEN; CDR2 reads SYDVKM. CDR3 DNA: TGTGCCAGCAGTTACCCACCTTTCCGACTAGCGGGGGTACAAGAGACCCAGTACTTC. Protein sequence: CASSYPPFRLAGVQETQYF.

This chain uses TRBV21-1 with TRBJ2-7; the table names TRBD2, a call not compared with the DNA. TRBV21-1 is an annotated pseudogene. CDR3 length: 16 residues. CDR3: CASSKGVSSGSYEQYF. CDR3 nucleotides: TGTGCCAGCAGCAAAGGCGTGTCTAGCGGGAGCTACGAGCAGTACTTC.

The count of this clone is one. The chain uses TRBV19 and TRBJ1-5; D is ambiguous. V was shortened by 2 bases and J by 0 bases, with 8 bases between the two germline ends. The germline V gene has CDR1 LNHDA and CDR2 SQIVND (reference sequence). This CDR3 has 15 residues. CDR3 in DNA: TGTGCCAGTAGTATAAGAGAGAGTAGCAATCAGCCCCAGCATTTT. This sequence encodes CASSIRESSNQPQHF.

The chain carries TRBV5-1 and TRBJ1-5, with a possible D match to TRBD1 (5 bases). V dropped 4 bases and J dropped 7 bases, with 18 bases sitting between them. The CDR3 is made up of 15 amino acids. Germline CDR1 and CDR2: SGHRS and YFSETQ. CDR3 in amino acids: CASSPGTEFGQPQHF. The CDR3 region has the DNA TGCGCCAGCAGCCCGGGGACGGAGTTCGGGCAGCCCCAGCATTTT.

This clone was seen only once. V usage is TRBV30 and J usage is TRBJ2-1; 8 nucleotides align to TRBD2. Germline V gene lookup returns CDR1 GTSNPN and CDR2 SVGIG (reference sequence). The CDR3 totals 13 residues. The junction had 9 bases not matched to a gene; V was cut back by 5 bases and J by 9 bases. The CDR3 nucleotides are TGTGCCTGGGCAGCGGGAGCTGGAGGTGAGCAGTTCTTC. Encoded protein: CAWAAGAGGEQFF.

V is TRBV28 and J is TRBJ1-3, with 7 bases identical to TRBD1. From germline, CDR1 is MDHEN and CDR2 SYDVKM. CDR3 length: 17 amino acids. V was clipped by 6 bases and J by 0 bases; unmatched bases: 11. This chain's CDR3 is CASSTGTVLLSGNTIYF. CDR3 nucleotides: TGTGCCAGCAGCACCGGGACAGTCCTTCTCTCTGGAAACACCATATATTTT.

The V and J genes are TRBV9 and TRBJ2-1; 14 bases are shared with TRBD2. This CDR3 region has 18 residues. Unmatched junction bases numbered 12, after V lost 3 bases and J lost 7 bases. CDR1 and CDR2 from the germline V gene are SGDLS and YYNGEE. The CDR3 DNA is TGTGCCAGCAGCGGATCGGGGGGGACTAGCGGGAGACAGAATGAGCAGTTCTTC. Translation: CASSGSGGTSGRQNEQFF.

The J gene is TRBJ2-5, the V gene TRBV5-4; D might be TRBD2 (6 bases). Germline CDR1 is SGHNT and CDR2 is YYREEE (reference sequence). CDR3 length equals 15 residues. Trimming left V 4 bases short and J 5 bases short, with 18 bases between. CDR3 nucleotides: TGTGCCAGCAGCCGGGCGGGACGACTACTGGAGACCCAGTACTTC. Its translation: CASSRAGRLLETQYF.

This clone was observed a single time. Its ends do not fully match the called genes, so a read error is possible. The CDR3 nucleotides are TGTGCTAGCAGCCGGACAGGGAAAGAGACCCAGTACTTC. As protein: CASSRTGKETQYF. The chain links TRBV7-7 to TRBJ2-5; the match to TRBD1 covers 8 bases. Germline V CDR1 and CDR2: SSHAT, FNYEAQ (reference sequence). There are 13 residues in the CDR3.

The CDR3 spells CASSLAGSGSSYNEQFF. As DNA, the CDR3 is TGCGCCAGCAGCTTGGCGGGTAGCGGTAGCTCCTACAATGAGCAGTTCTTC. The chain couples TRBV5-1 to TRBJ2-1; D might be TRBD2 (6 bases). The CDR3 totals 17 residues. Germline CDR1 reads SGHRS; CDR2 reads YFSETQ. The ends were cut back, 0 bases at V and 0 bases at J, with 13 bases in the middle.

The V gene is TRBV19, the J gene TRBJ2-3, with 12 bases aligning to TRBD2. The CDR3 length is 14 residues. Trimming took 6 bases from V and 5 from J; bases not matched to a gene: 3. Germline CDR1 LNHDA, CDR2 SQIVND (reference sequence). CDR3 bases: TGTGCCAGTAGACCGGGACTAGCGGGAGATACGCAGTATTTT. Translating it yields CASRPGLAGDTQYF.

The rearrangement uses TRBV14 and TRBJ1-1; maybe TRBD1 (5 bases). The CDR3 consists of 13 residues. CDR1 is SGHDN and CDR2 is FVKESK in the germline V gene. V lost 4 bases and J lost 11, with 17 bases in between. CDR3 sequence reads: CASSRDLGGAAFF. The DNA for the CDR3 is TGTGCCAGCAGCCGCGACCTAGGAGGGGCCGCTTTCTTT.

The chain has TRBV9 and TRBJ2-5, with D maybe TRBD1 (6 bases). Trimming removed 4 bases from V and 4 bases from J, with 14 bases in between. Germline V gene data show CDR1 as SGDLS and CDR2 as YYNGEE. CDR3 length equals 14 residues. In nucleotides, the CDR3 is TGTGCCAGCAGCCCTATGGGGGCATCAGAGACCCAGTACTTC. Its translation: CASSPMGASETQYF.

This chain uses TRBV9 with TRBJ2-3; no clear D gene. V shed 4 bases and J shed 4 bases, with 13 bases lying between them. The CDR3 has 14 amino acids. Per germline, CDR1 SGDLS and CDR2 YYNGEE. CDR3 DNA: TGTGCCAGCAGCAGAGTCTTTTTTGCAGATACGCAGTATTTT. It yields the protein CASSRVFFADTQYF.

In nucleotides, the CDR3 is TGTGCCAGCAGCGTAGAACTTCGGGACAGGAACTACAATGAGCAGTTCTTC. Translated: CASSVELRDRNYNEQFF. The chain uses TRBV9 and TRBJ2-1, with 8 positions matching TRBD1. Germline CDR1 is SGDLS and CDR2 is YYNGEE. The V gene end was trimmed by 0 bases and the J gene end by 3 bases; junction bases not matched to a gene: 8. The CDR3 sequence is 17 residues long.

The chain has TRBV28 and TRBJ1-1; 7 bases align to TRBD1. The germline V gene encodes CDR1 MDHEN and CDR2 SYDVKM. The CDR3 is made up of 12 amino acids. The CDR3 DNA sequence: TGTGCTTGTCGGGACAGTAACACTGAAGCTTTCTTT. Its protein product is CACRDSNTEAFF.

The chain employs TRBV6-1 and TRBJ1-5, with D tentatively TRBD1 (6 bases). This CDR3 has 15 residues. Germline loops: CDR1 MNHNS, CDR2 SASEGT. V was pared by 0 bases and J by 7 bases, with 13 bases between. CDR3 residues: CASSEASGGRQPQHF. In DNA form, the CDR3 reads TGTGCCAGCAGTGAAGCTTCGGGGGGCAGACAGCCCCAGCATTTT.

The chain employs TRBV27 and TRBJ2-2; D is perhaps TRBD1 or TRBD2 (5 bases each). The length of the CDR3 is 15 residues. Trimming stripped 6 bases from V and 1 base from J, with 12 bases between. Germline V CDR1 and CDR2: MNHEY, SMNVEV (reference sequence). The DNA of the CDR3 is TGTGCCAGCAGGCCGGGGCTTATGAACACCGGGGAGCTGTTTTTT. Its protein product is CASRPGLMNTGELFF.

This rearrangement joins TRBV6-6 to TRBJ1-1; D is unresolved. Between the trimmed V and J ends, which lost 5 bases and 0 bases, there was a span of 7 bases. The CDR3 extends over 13 amino acids. Germline-derived CDR1 and CDR2 are MNHNY and SVGAGI (reference sequence). The CDR3, as DNA: TGTGCCAGCAGTCCACGGGTGAACACTGAAGCTTTCTTT. Translating it yields CASSPRVNTEAFF.

The V and J genes are TRBV14 and TRBJ2-3; 7 bases are a match to TRBD2. This CDR3 region has 15 residues. The germline V gene encodes CDR1 SGHDN and CDR2 FVKESK. After removal of 3 bases from V and 3 bases from J, the junction contained 6 bases not matched to a gene. The CDR3 bases are TGTGCCAGCAGCCATAAGGGAGGGCCGACAGATACGCAGTATTTT. This translates into CASSHKGGPTDTQYF.

This rearrangement joins TRBV5-4 to TRBJ2-7, with a possible D match to TRBD2 (5 bases). Germline V CDR1 and CDR2: SGHNT, YYREEE (reference sequence). CDR3 length: 12 amino acids. The ends were cut back, 4 bases at V and 7 bases at J, with 12 bases in the middle. The DNA for the CDR3 is TGTGCCAGCAGCATACCCGGGAAAGAGCAGTACTTC. Translated: CASSIPGKEQYF. Supplemented by reference TRBV5-4 and TRBJ2-7, the full variable domain reads ETGVTQSPTHLIKTRGQQVTLRCSSQSGHNTVSWYQQALGQGPQFIFQYYREEENGRGNFPPRFSGLQFPNYSSELNVNALELDDSALYLCASSIPGKEQYFGPGTRLTVT.

As to this clone: At one end the junction does not follow the germline gene, possibly because of a read error. V usage is TRBV5-4 and J usage is TRBJ2-3; 8 bases line up with TRBD1. The V gene's germline CDR1 is SGHNT and CDR2 YYREEE (reference sequence). The CDR3 totals 14 residues. The CDR3 DNA is TGTACCAGCAGCTTCCTGGACAGGGTCGATACGCAGTATTTT. Translation gives CTSSFLDRVDTQYF.

The chain couples TRBV19 to TRBJ2-7; 7 bases align to TRBD1. CDR3 length: 14 amino acids. With 6 bases clipped from V and 0 bases from J, the junction kept 5 bases outside the gene matches. CDR1 is LNHDA and CDR2 is SQIVND in the germline V gene (reference sequence). The CDR3 sequence is CASSPGTVSYEQYF. The CDR3 coding sequence is TGTGCCAGTAGCCCCGGGACAGTCTCCTACGAGCAGTACTTC. Full variable domain (rest looked up from reference TRBV19 and TRBJ2-7): DGGITQSPKYLFRKEGQNVTLSCEQNLNHDAMYWYRQDPGQGLRLIYYSQIVNDFQKGDIAEGYSVSREKKESFPLTVTSAQKNPTAFYLCASSPGTVSYEQYFGPGTRLTVT.

The V and J genes are TRBV19 and TRBJ2-7; 10 bases line up with TRBD1. The CDR3 spans 15 residues. CDR1 and CDR2 (germline): LNHDA, SQIVND (reference sequence). With V trimmed by 4 bases and J by 4 bases, 7 bases remained unmatched. The CDR3 loop is CASSKAGTGVYEQYF. CDR3 nucleotide sequence: TGTGCCAGTAGTAAAGCCGGGACAGGGGTTTACGAGCAGTACTTC.

This chain connects TRBV9 to TRBJ2-5; 7 bases are shared with TRBD2. In germline, CDR1 is SGDLS, CDR2 YYNGEE. The CDR3 length is 13 residues. V was clipped by 2 bases and J by 2 bases; unmatched bases: 0. The CDR3: CASSVRGQETQYF. In nucleotides, the CDR3 is TGTGCCAGCAGCGTGCGGGGGCAAGAGACCCAGTACTTC.